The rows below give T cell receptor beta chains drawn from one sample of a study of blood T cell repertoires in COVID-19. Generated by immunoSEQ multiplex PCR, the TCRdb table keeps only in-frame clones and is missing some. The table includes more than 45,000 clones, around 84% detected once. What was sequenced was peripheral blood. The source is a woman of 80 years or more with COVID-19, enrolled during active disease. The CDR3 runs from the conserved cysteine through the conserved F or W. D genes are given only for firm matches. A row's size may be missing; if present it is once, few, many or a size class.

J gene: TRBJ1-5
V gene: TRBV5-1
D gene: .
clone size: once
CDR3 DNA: TGCGCCAGCAGCTTGGGTCAGAATCAGCCCCAGCATTTT
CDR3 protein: CASSLGQNQPQHF

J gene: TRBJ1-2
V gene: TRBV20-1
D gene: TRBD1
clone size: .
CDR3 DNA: TGCAGTGCTAACAGGGGACGTGGCTACACCTTC
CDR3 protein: CSANRGRGYTF

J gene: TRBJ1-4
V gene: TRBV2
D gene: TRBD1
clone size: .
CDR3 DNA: TGTGCCAGCAGTGAGGGACAGGGGGGGGAAAAACTGTTTTTT
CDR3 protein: CASSEGQGGEKLFF

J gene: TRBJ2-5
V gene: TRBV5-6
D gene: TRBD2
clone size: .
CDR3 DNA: TGTGCCAGCAGCCACTCCGGGACTAGCATCGAGACCCAGTACTTC
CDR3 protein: CASSHSGTSIETQYF

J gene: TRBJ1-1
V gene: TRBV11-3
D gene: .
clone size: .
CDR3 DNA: TGTGCCAGCAGCTTAGGGGGAGAGGCTGAAGCTTTCTTT
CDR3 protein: CASSLGGEAEAFF

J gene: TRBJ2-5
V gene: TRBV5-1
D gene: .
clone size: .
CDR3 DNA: TGCGCCAGCAGCTTGCAGGGGCTGGAGACCCAGTACTTC
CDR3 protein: CASSLQGLETQYF

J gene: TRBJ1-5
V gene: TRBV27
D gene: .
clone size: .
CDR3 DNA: TGTGCCAGCAGTCTGGCAAATAGCAATCAGCCCCAGCATTTT
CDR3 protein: CASSLANSNQPQHF

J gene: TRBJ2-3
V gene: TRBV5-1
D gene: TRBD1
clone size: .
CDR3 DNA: TGCGCCAGCAGCTTGGGAGGGGGCTCGTCTAGGAGAACAGATACGCAGTATTTT
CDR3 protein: CASSLGGGSSRRTDTQYF

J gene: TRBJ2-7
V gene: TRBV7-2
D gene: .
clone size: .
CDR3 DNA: TGTGCCAGCAGCTTATCCCCCTGGAGCAACGAGCAGTACTTC
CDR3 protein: CASSLSPWSNEQYF

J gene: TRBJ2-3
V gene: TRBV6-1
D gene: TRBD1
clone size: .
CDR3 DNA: TGTGCCAGCAGTGAAGAAAAAGGGGGCTATGGCACAGATACGCAGTATTTT
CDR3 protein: CASSEEKGGYGTDTQYF

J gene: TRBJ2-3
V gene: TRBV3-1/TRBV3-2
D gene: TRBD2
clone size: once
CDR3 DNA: TGTGCCAGCAGCCACCCCAGACTAGCGGGGTTGAATACGCAGTATTTT
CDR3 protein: CASSHPRLAGLNTQYF

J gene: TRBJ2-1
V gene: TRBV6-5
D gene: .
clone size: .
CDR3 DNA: TGTGCCAGCAGGAGAGTACAGGGTCAGAATGAGCAGTTCTTC
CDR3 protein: CASRRVQGQNEQFF

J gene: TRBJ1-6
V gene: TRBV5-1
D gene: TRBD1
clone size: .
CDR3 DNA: TGCGCCAGCAGCTTTAGACAGGGTTGGAATTCACCCCTCCACTTT
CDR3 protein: CASSFRQGWNSPLHF

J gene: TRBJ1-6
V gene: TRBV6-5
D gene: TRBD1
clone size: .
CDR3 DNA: TGTGCCAGCAAGACCGGGACAGGTAATTCACCCCTCCACTTT
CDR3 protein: CASKTGTGNSPLHF

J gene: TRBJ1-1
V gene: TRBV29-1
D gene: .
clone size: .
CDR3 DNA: TGCAGCGTTGGAAGGGGATCCACTGAAGCTTTCTTT
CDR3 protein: CSVGRGSTEAFF

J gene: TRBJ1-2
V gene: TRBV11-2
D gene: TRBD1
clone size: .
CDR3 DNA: TGTGCCAGCAGCCCGGGGACAGGGTCTAACTATGGCTACACCTTC
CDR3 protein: CASSPGTGSNYGYTF

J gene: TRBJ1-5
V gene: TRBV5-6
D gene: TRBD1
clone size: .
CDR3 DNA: TGTGCCAGCAGCAAAAGGACAGGTGGATTATCGAATCAGCCCCAGCATTTT
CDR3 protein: CASSKRTGGLSNQPQHF

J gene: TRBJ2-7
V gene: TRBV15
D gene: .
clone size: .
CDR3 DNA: TGTGCCACCAGCAAACGGACTCCACCCTACGAGCAGTACTTC
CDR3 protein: CATSKRTPPYEQYF

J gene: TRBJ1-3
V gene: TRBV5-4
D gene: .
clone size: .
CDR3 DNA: TGTGCCAGCAGCTTGGACGAGAGTGGAAACACCATATATTTT
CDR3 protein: CASSLDESGNTIYF

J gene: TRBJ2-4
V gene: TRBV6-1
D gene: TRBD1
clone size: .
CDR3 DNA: TGTGCCAGCAGTGAAGGTGGACAGGGAAACATTCAGTACTTC
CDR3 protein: CASSEGGQGNIQYF

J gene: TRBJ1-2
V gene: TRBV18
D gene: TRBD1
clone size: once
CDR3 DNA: TGTGCCAGCTCACCGATGGACAGGGTGGACTATGGCTACACCTTC
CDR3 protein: CASSPMDRVDYGYTF

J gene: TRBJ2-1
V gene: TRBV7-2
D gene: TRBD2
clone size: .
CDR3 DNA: TGTGCCAGCAGCCTCCCGCCTAGCGGGATTGAGCAGTTCTTC
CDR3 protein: CASSLPPSGIEQFF

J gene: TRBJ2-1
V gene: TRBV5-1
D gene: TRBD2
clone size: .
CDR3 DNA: TGCGCCAGCAGCCCCGGGGGAGGGAGGGCCCTCAATGAGCAGTTCTTC
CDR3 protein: CASSPGGGRALNEQFF

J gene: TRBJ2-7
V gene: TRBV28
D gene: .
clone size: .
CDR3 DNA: TGTGCCAGCAGCTGGACAGTCTCCTACGAGCAGTACTTC
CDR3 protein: CASSWTVSYEQYF

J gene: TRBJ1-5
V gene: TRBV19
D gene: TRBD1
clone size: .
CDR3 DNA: TGTGCCAGTAAAGAGGACAGGGCGAGCAATCAGCCCCAGCATTTT
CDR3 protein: CASKEDRASNQPQHF

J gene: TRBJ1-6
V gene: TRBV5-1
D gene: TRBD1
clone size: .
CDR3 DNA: TGCGCCAGCAGCTCCAGGGGGTCTAATAATTCACCCCTCCACTTT
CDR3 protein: CASSSRGSNNSPLHF

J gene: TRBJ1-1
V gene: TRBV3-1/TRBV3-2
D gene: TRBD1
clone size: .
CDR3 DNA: TGTGCCAGCAGCCAAGATGGGACAGCCAACACTGAAGCTTTCTTT
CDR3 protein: CASSQDGTANTEAFF

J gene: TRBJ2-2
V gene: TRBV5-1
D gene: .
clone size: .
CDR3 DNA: TGCGCCAGCAGCTTGATACAGGGTAGCACCGGGGAGCTGTTTTTT
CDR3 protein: CASSLIQGSTGELFF

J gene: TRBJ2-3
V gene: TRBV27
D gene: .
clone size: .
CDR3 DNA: TGTGCCAGCAGTTCTCATACTAGGGATACGCAGTATTTT
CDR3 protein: CASSSHTRDTQYF

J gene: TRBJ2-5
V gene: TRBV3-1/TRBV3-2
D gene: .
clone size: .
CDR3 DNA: TGTGCCAGCAGCCAAGATTACAGCAATCAAGAGACCCAGTACTTC
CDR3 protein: CASSQDYSNQETQYF

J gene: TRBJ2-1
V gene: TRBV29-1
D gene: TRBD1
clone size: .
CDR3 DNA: TGCAGCCACGGACAGGGCATGCAGTTCTTC
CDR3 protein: CSHGQGMQFF

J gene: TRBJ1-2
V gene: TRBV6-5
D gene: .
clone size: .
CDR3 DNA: TGTGCCAGCAGCTCGCCAAAGCCACACTATGGCTACACCTTC
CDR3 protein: CASSSPKPHYGYTF

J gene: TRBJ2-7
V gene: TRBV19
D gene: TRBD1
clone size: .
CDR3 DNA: TGTGCCAGTAGTTTCCCGGGACAGGGTGGCTTATACGAGCAGTACTTC
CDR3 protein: CASSFPGQGGLYEQYF

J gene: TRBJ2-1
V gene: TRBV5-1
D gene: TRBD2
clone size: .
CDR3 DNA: TGCGCCAGCAGCTCCCAGGGACTAGCGGGAATGGGTGAGCAGTTCTTC
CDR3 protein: CASSSQGLAGMGEQFF

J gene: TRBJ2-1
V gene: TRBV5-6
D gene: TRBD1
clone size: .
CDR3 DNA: TGTGCCAGCAGCCTGACAGGGTCTGGCAATGAGCAGTTCTTC
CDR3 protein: CASSLTGSGNEQFF

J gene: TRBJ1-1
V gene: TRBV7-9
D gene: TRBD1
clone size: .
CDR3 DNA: TGTGCCAGCAGCCCTACAGGGGGCCCGAACACTGAAGCTTTCTTT
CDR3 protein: CASSPTGGPNTEAFF

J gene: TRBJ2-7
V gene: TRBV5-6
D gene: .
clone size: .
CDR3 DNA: TGTGCCAGCAGCTTGGTGTCCGACGAGCAGTACTTC
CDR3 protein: CASSLVSDEQYF

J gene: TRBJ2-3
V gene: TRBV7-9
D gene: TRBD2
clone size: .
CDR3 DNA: TGTGCCAGCAGCTCCTACGGACTAGCGGTTAGCACAGATACGCAGTATTTT
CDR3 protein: CASSSYGLAVSTDTQYF

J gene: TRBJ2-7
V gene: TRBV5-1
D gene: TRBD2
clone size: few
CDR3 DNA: TGCGCCAGCAGCTCGGGACTAGCGGGGGGAAGCGAGCAGTACTTC
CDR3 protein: CASSSGLAGGSEQYF

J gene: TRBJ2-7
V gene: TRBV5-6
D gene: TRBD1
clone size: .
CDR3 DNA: TGTGCCAGCAGCATACGCTTATCCGGGACAGGGGGCAGCGAGCAGTACTTC
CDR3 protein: CASSIRLSGTGGSEQYF

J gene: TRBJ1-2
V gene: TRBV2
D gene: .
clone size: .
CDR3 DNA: TGTGCCAGCAGTGAAAGGAATAACAGGGCTAACTATGGCTACACCTTC
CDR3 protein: CASSERNNRANYGYTF

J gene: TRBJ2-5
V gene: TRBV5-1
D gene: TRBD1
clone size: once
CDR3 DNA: TGCGCCAGCAGCGTCAACAGGGGCGAGTACCAAGAGACCCAGTACTTC
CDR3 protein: CASSVNRGEYQETQYF